The rows below give T cell receptor beta chains drawn from one sample of a study of blood T cell repertoires in COVID-19. Sequencing used immunoSEQ multiplex PCR; TCRdb keeps in-frame clones, though not all of them. This sample carries 180,000 or so clones, 85% to 90% of them seen once, and the ten largest clones take 1.5% to 2%. Sequences were obtained from peripheral blood. The receptors originated from a man between 18 and 35 years old with active or convalescent COVID-19. The CDR3 runs from the conserved cysteine through the conserved F or W. The D gene is left open where the match is weak. Clone size is not always given. Where it is, it says once, few, many or a class for expanded clones.

V gene	J gene	D gene	clone size	CDR3 DNA	CDR3 protein
TRBV6-5	TRBJ1-1	TRBD1	-	TGTGCCAGCAGGCGGGACAGGAACACTGAAGCTTTCTTT	CASRRDRNTEAFF
TRBV5-1	TRBJ2-5	TRBD1	-	TGCGCCAGCAGCTCATGGACAGGAGAAGAGACCCAGTACTTC	CASSSWTGEETQYF
TRBV5-1	TRBJ1-3	-	-	TGCGCCAGCAGCTTGGTCCCCGAGGTCTCCTCTGGAAACACCATATATTTT	CASSLVPEVSSGNTIYF
TRBV7-3	TRBJ2-3	TRBD2	-	TGTGCCAGCAGCTTAGCGGGGGGGAAGACAGATACGCAGTATTTT	CASSLAGGKTDTQYF
TRBV19	TRBJ1-1	-	few	TGTGCCAGTAGCCTTAACGTCGGGGGGCGAACTGAAGCTTTCTTT	CASSLNVGGRTEAFF
TRBV2	TRBJ1-2	TRBD1	-	TGTGCCAGCAGTCTCAGGGGGCGGGACTATGGCTACACCTTC	CASSLRGRDYGYTF
TRBV7-9	TRBJ1-2	TRBD1	few	TGTGCCAGCAGCTTAACATTACTGACAGGGACGGATGGCTACACCTTC	CASSLTLLTGTDGYTF
TRBV7-9	TRBJ2-7	-	-	TGTGCCAGCAGCTTCCAGCCCCGGGACACCCCCTACGAGCAGTACTTC	CASSFQPRDTPYEQYF
TRBV4-3	TRBJ1-1	-	-	TGCGCCAGCAGCGTCCGGGACACTTACACTGAAGCTTTCTTT	CASSVRDTYTEAFF
TRBV3-1/TRBV3-2	TRBJ2-5	TRBD2	-	TGTGCCAGCAGCCAAGATCGGTCTAGCGGGATTGGGACCCAGTACTTC	CASSQDRSSGIGTQYF
TRBV18	TRBJ2-1	TRBD2	-	TGTGCCAGCTCAACACCGGGACTAGCGGGAGGTCGTGAGCAGTTCTTC	CASSTPGLAGGREQFF
TRBV7-9	TRBJ2-3	TRBD1	-	TGTGCCAGCAGCTGGACAGGGTCTAGCGCAGATACGCAGTATTTT	CASSWTGSSADTQYF
TRBV2	TRBJ2-7	TRBD1	once	TGTGCCAGCAGTGAAGAGGACAGGGCTGGCGAGCAGTACTTC	CASSEEDRAGEQYF
TRBV7-2	TRBJ2-1	TRBD2	once	TGTGCCAGCAGCTTCACTACTAGCGGGAGGATTATTGAGCAGTTCTTC	CASSFTTSGRIIEQFF
TRBV7-2	TRBJ2-1	-	-	TGTGCCAGCAGCTTATCAGGGGTAGGGTCCTACAATGAGCAGTTCTTC	CASSLSGVGSYNEQFF
TRBV4-2	TRBJ2-1	-	-	TGTGCCAGCAGCCAAGTGATAGAGAGACAGGGACTCTACAATGAGCAGTTCTTC	CASSQVIERQGLYNEQFF
TRBV5-1	TRBJ1-6	-	-	TGCGCCAGCAGAACAGGTTATAATTCACCCCTCCACTTT	CASRTGYNSPLHF
TRBV5-1	TRBJ2-7	TRBD1	-	TGCGCCAGCAGCGACAGGGGCCGGAGCTACGAGCAGTACTTC	CASSDRGRSYEQYF
TRBV15	TRBJ1-1	-	once	TGTGCCACCAGCAGAGATCAGACAGCAGCTTTCTTT	CATSRDQTAAFF
TRBV15	TRBJ2-7	TRBD2	-	TGTGCCACCAGCAGAGGGATAGCGGGCGGGAGCTCCTACGAGCAGTACTTC	CATSRGIAGGSSYEQYF
TRBV29-1	TRBJ1-2	TRBD1	-	TGCAGCGTTGAGCGCCATCCGGGACAGGGTTTGACCCGTGATGGCTACACCTTC	CSVERHPGQGLTRDGYTF
TRBV2	TRBJ1-2	-	few	TGTGCCAGCAGCACCGTGAACGACAGAAATGGCTACACCTTC	CASSTVNDRNGYTF
TRBV9	TRBJ2-2	TRBD2	few	TGTGCCAGCAGCACGGGACTAGCGGGAGCAGTAAACACCGGGGAGCTGTTTTTT	CASSTGLAGAVNTGELFF
TRBV5-1	TRBJ2-5	TRBD2	-	TGCGCCAGCAGCTTGGGAAGGGCGGGAGCCACGGAGACCCAGTACTTC	CASSLGRAGATETQYF
TRBV7-3	TRBJ2-3	TRBD2	-	TGTGCCAGCAGCTTAATAGGGTCTAGCGGGGGAAACACAGATACGCAGTATTTT	CASSLIGSSGGNTDTQYF
TRBV12-5	TRBJ2-7	-	-	TGTGCTAGTGGTTTCGAGTCCTACGAGCAGTACTTC	CASGFESYEQYF
TRBV6-5	TRBJ1-1	-	few	TGTGCCAGCAGTCTGGGGCTTAAGAACACTGAAGCTTTCTTT	CASSLGLKNTEAFF
TRBV19	TRBJ2-5	TRBD2	-	TGTGCCAGTAGCCGCGGGGGGGACCAAGAGACCCAGTACTTC	CASSRGGDQETQYF
TRBV7-3	TRBJ2-6	-	-	TGTGCCAGCAGCTTAGGGGGCGCTGGGGCCAACGTCCTGACTTTC	CASSLGGAGANVLTF
TRBV6-5	TRBJ1-1	-	-	TGTGCCAGCAGTTACGGTCGGTCCGCGAACACTGAAGCTTTCTTT	CASSYGRSANTEAFF
TRBV5-1	TRBJ1-4	TRBD1	-	TGCGCCAGCAGCTTGGGAAGACAGGGGGGGGCAACTAATGAAAAACTGTTTTTT	CASSLGRQGGATNEKLFF
TRBV19	TRBJ1-2	TRBD1	few	TGTGCCAGTAGTATGTTTGAGGGGGCCGCTGGCTACACCTTC	CASSMFEGAAGYTF
TRBV7-2	TRBJ1-1	TRBD1	-	TGTGCCAGCAGCTCACAGGGGTTTGGAACTGAAGCTTTCTTT	CASSSQGFGTEAFF
TRBV6-5	TRBJ1-1	-	few	TGTGCCAGCAGCGACCTATGGGAGATGAACACTGAAGCTTTCTTT	CASSDLWEMNTEAFF
TRBV19	TRBJ1-4	-	-	TGTGCCAGTAGGATATCGGGGGGTGAAAAACTGTTTTTT	CASRISGGEKLFF
TRBV12-3/TRBV12-4	TRBJ2-3	-	few	TGTGCCAGCAGTCAAAACACAGATACGCAGTATTTT	CASSQNTDTQYF
TRBV12-3/TRBV12-4	TRBJ1-3	-	-	TGTGCCAGCACCTTTCGCTCTGGAAACACCATATATTTT	CASTFRSGNTIYF